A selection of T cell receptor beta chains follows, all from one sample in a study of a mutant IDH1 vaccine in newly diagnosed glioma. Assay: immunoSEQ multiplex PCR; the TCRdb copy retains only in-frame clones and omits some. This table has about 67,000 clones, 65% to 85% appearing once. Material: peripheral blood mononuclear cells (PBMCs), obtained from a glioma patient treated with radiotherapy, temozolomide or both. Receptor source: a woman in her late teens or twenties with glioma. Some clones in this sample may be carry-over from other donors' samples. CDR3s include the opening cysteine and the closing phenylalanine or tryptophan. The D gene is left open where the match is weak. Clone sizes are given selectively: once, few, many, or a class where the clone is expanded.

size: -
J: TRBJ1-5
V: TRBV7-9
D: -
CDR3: CASSPPGGGLDNQPQHF
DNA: TGTGCCAGCAGCCCCCCGGGAGGGGGATTGGATAATCAGCCCCAGCATTTT

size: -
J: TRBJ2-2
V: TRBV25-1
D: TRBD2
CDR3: CASSPPGGTGELFF
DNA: TGTGCCAGCAGTCCCCCGGGAGGGACCGGGGAGCTGTTTTTT

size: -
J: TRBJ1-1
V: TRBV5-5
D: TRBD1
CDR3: CASSLAGQGISLTEAFF
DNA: TGTGCCAGCAGCTTGGCCGGACAGGGAATAAGCCTCACTGAAGCTTTCTTT

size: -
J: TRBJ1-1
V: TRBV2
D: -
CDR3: CASRSPGEIGAFF
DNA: TGTGCCAGCAGGTCCCCAGGGGAGATTGGGGCTTTCTTT

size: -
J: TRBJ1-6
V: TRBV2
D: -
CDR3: CASKRGDYNSPLHF
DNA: TGTGCCAGCAAGAGGGGGGACTATAATTCACCCCTCCACTTT

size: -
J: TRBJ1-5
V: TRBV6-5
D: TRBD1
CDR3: CASSPQGQSNQPQHF
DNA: TGTGCCAGCAGTCCACAGGGGCAGAGCAATCAGCCCCAGCATTTT

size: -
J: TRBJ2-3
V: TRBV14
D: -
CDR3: CASSQGTASTDTQYF
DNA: TGTGCCAGCAGCCAAGGGACAGCTAGCACAGATACGCAGTATTTT

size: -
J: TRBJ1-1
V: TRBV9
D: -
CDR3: CASSDRLHTEAFF
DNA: TGTGCCAGTAGCGACAGGCTCCACACTGAAGCTTTCTTT

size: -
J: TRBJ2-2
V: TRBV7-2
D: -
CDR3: CASSLGRGRGTGELFF
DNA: TGTGCCAGCAGCCTTGGACGGGGGCGCGGCACCGGGGAGCTGTTTTTT

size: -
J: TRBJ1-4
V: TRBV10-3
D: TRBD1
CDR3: CAIRETGDEEKLFF
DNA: TGTGCCATCAGGGAGACAGGGGATGAGGAAAAACTGTTTTTT

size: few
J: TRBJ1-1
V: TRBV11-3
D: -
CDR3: CASSLFPGDTEAFF
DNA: TGTGCCAGCAGCTTATTCCCCGGGGACACTGAAGCTTTCTTT

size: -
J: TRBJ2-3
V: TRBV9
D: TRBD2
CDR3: CASSEGNSGGLPDTQYF
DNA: TGTGCCAGCAGCGAGGGAAATAGCGGGGGTCTCCCAGATACGCAGTATTTT

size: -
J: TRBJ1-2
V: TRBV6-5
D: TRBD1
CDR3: CASRRTGGEAGYTF
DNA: TGTGCCAGCAGACGGACAGGGGGGGAAGCTGGCTACACCTTC